This T cell receptor beta chain was documented in a study of blood T cell repertoires in COVID-19. Profiling relied on immunoSEQ multiplex PCR, and the TCRdb table lists in-frame clones only, not all of them. The data show around 700,000 clones, 70% to 90% seen once. V dropped 1 base and J dropped 0; count of bases not matched to a gene: 6. The germline gives CDR1 LGHNA, CDR2 YNFKEQ. The length of the CDR3 is 16 residues. This TCR was sampled from a woman aged 18-29 years with acute or convalescent COVID-19. This sequence joins TRBV4-2 and TRBJ2-7; TRBD1 matches 7 bases. The sequencing sample was made of peripheral blood. This CDR3 reads CASSQGTGRFSYEQYF. The CDR3 DNA sequence: TGTGCCAGCAGCCAAGGGACAGGCCGGTTCTCCTACGAGCAGTACTTC.